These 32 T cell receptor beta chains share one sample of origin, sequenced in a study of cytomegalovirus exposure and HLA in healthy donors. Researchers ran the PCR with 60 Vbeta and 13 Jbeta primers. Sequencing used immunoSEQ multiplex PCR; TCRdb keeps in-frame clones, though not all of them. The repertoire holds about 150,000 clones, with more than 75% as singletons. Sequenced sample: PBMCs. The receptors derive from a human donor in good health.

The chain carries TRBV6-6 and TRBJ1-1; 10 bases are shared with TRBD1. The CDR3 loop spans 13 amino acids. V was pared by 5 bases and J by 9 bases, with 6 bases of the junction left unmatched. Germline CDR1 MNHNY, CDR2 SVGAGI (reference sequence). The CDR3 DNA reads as TGTGCCAGCAGTGGGACAGGGGAGGGCAAAGCTTTCTTT. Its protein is CASSGTGEGKAFF.

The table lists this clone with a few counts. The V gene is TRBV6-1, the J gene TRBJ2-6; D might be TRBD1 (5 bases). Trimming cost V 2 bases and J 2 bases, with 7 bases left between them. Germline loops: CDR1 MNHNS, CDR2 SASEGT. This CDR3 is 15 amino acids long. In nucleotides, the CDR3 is TGTGCCAGCAGTGAACAAGGGGCTGGGGCCAACGTCCTGACTTTC. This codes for CASSEQGAGANVLTF.

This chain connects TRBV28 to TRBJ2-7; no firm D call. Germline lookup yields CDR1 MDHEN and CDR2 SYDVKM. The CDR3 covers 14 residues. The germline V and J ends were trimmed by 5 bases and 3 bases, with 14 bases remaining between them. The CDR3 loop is CASSLQDTSYEQYF. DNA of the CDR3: TGTGCCAGCAGTCTCCAAGACACGAGCTACGAGCAGTACTTC. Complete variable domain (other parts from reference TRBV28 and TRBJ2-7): DVKVTQSSRYLVKRTGEKVFLECVQDMDHENMFWYRQDPGLGLRLIYFSYDVKMKEKGDIPEGYSVSREKKERFSLILESASTNQTSMYLCASSLQDTSYEQYFGPGTRLTVT.

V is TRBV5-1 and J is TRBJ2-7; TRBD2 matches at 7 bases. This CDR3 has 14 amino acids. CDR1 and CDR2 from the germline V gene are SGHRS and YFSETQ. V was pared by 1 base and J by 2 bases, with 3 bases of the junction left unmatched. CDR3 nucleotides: TGCGCCAGCAGCTTGAGCGGGACCACCTACGAGCAGTACTTC. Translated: CASSLSGTTYEQYF.

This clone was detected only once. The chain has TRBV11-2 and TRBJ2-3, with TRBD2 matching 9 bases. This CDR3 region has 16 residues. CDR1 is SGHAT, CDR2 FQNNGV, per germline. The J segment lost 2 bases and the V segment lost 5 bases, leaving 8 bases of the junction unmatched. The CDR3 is CASSPSGDLLTDTQYF. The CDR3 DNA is TGTGCCAGCAGCCCTAGCGGGGACCTGCTCACAGATACGCAGTATTTT. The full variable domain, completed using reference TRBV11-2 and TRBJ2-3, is EAGVAQSPRYKIIEKRQSVAFWCNPISGHATLYWYQQILGQGPKLLIQFQNNGVVDDSQLPKDRFSAERLKGVDSTLKIQPAKLEDSAVYLCASSPSGDLLTDTQYFGPGTRLTVL.

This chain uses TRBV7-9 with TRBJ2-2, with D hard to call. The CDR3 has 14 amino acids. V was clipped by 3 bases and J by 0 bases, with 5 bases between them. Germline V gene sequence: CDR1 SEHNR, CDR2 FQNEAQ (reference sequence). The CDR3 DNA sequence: TGTGCCAGCAGCTTCCCATCGAACACCGGGGAGCTGTTTTTT. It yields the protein CASSFPSNTGELFF.

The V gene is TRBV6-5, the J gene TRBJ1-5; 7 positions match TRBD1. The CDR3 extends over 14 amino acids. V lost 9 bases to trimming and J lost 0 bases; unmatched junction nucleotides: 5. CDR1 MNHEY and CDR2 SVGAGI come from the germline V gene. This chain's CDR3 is CASETGNSNQPQHF. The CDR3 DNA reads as TGTGCCAGTGAGACAGGGAATAGCAATCAGCCCCAGCATTTT.

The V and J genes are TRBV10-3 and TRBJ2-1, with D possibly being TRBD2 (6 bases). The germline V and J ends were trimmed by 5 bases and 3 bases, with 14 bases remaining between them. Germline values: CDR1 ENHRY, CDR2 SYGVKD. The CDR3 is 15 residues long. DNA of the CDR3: TGTGCCATCAGTACGGGACTTCCAAACTACAATGAGCAGTTCTTC. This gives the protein CAISTGLPNYNEQFF.

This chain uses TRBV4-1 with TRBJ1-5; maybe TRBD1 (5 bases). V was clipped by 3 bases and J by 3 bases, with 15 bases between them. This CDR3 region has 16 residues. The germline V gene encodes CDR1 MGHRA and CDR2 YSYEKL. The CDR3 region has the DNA TGCGCCAGCAGCCAGATGTACGGGGGAAACAATCAGCCCCAGCATTTT. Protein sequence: CASSQMYGGNNQPQHF.

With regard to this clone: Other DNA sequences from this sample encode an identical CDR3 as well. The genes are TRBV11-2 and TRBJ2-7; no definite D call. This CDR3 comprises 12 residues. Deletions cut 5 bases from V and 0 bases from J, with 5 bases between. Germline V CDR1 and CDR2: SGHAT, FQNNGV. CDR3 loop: CASSPISYEQYF. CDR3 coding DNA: TGTGCCAGCAGCCCTATCTCCTACGAGCAGTACTTC.

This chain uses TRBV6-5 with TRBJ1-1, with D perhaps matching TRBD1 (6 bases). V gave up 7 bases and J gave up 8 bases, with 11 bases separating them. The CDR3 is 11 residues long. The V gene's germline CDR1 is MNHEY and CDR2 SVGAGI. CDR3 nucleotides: TGTGCCAGCATTGTGGGGGCAGAAGCTTTCTTT. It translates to CASIVGAEAFF.

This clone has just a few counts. The CDR3 spells CASSWGHTGAYEQYF. Here the CDR3 DNA reads TGTGCCAGCAGCTGGGGACACACAGGGGCCTACGAGCAGTACTTC. The genes are TRBV7-9 and TRBJ2-7; 7 bases agree with TRBD1. The V gene end was trimmed by 4 bases and the J gene end by 2 bases; junction bases not matched to a gene: 8. The CDR3 spans 15 residues. Germline V CDR1 and CDR2: SEHNR, FQNEAQ (reference sequence).

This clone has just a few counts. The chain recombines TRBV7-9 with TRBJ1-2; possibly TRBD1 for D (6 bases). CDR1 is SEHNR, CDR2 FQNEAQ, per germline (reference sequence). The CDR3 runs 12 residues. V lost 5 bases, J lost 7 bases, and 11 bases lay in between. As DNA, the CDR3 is TGTGCCAGCAGCGTAAAAGGGGGTGGCTACACCTTC. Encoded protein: CASSVKGGGYTF.

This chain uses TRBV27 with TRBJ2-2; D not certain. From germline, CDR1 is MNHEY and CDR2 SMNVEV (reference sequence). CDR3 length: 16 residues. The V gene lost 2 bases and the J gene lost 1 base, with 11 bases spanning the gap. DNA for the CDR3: TGTGCCAGCAGTTTAATGTCACCAGTGAACACCGGGGAGCTGTTTTTT. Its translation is CASSLMSPVNTGELFF.

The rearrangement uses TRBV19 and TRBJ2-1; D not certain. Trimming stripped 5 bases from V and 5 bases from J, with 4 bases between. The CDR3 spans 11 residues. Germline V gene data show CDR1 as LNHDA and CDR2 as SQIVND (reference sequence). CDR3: CASSAHNEQFF. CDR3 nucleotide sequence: TGTGCCAGTAGTGCGCACAATGAGCAGTTCTTC.

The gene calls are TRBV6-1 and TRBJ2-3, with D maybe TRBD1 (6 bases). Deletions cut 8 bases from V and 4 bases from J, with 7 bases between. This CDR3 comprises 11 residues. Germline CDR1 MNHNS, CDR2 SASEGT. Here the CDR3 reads CASAGADTQYF. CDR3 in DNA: TGTGCCAGCGCAGGGGCAGATACGCAGTATTTT.

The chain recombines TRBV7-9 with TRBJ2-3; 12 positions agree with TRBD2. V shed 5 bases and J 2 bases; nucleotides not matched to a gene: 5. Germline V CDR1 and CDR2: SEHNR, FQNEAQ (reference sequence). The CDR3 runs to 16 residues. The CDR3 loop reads CASSRGLAGYTDTQYF. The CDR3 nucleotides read TGTGCCAGCAGCAGAGGACTAGCGGGGTACACAGATACGCAGTATTTT.

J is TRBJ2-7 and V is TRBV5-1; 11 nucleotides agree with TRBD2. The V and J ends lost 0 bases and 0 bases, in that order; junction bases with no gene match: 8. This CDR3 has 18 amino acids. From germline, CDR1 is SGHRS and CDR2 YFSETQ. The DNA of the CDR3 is TGCGCCAGCAGCTTGGGTGCTAGCGGGGGGCCCCGCTCCTACGAGCAGTACTTC. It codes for CASSLGASGGPRSYEQYF.

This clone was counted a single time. CDR3 nucleotide sequence: TGTGCCAGCAGCGTAGGGGGGACAGGCATTCAGCCCCAGCATTTT. Residues: CASSVGGTGIQPQHF. The chain combines TRBV9 with TRBJ1-5; TRBD1 agrees at 8 bases. CDR3 length equals 15 residues. V gave up 0 bases and J gave up 6 bases; unmatched junction bases: 5. The V gene's germline CDR1 is SGDLS and CDR2 YYNGEE.

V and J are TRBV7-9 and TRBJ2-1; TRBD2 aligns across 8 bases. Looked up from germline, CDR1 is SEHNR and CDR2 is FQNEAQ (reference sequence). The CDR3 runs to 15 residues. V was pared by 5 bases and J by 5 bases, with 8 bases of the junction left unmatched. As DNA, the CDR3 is TGTGCCAGCAGCCACGGCCCGGGACTAGACAATGAGCAGTTCTTC. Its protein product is CASSHGPGLDNEQFF.

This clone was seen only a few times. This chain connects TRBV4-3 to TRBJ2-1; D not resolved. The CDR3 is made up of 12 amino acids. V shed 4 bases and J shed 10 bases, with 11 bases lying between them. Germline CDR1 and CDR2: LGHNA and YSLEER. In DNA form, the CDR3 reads TGCGCCAGCAGCCTAGCTGGTCGGGAGCAGTTCTTC. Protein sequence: CASSLAGREQFF.

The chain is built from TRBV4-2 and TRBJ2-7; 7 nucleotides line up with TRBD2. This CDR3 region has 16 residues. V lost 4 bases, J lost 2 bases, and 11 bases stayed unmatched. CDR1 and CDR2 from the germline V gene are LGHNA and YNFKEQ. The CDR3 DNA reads TGTGCCAGCAGCCCTGAAGGTAGCGGGTCCCCCTACGAGCAGTACTTC. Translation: CASSPEGSGSPYEQYF.

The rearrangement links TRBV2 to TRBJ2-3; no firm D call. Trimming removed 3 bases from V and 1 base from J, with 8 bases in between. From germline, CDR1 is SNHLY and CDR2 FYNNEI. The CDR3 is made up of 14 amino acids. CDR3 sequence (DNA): TGTGCCAGCAGTGAGGGCAGAGGCACAGATACGCAGTATTTT. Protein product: CASSEGRGTDTQYF.

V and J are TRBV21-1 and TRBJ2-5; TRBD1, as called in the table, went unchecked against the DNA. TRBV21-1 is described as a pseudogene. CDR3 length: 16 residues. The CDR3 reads CASSNRGRSNGETQYF. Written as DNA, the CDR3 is TGTGCCAGCAGCAATAGGGGCAGGTCAAATGGGGAGACCCAGTACTTC.

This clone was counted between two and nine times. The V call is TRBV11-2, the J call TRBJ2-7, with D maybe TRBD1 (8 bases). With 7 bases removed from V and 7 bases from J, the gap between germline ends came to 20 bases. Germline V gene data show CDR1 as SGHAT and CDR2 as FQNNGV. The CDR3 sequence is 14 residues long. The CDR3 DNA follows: TGTGCCAGCAACACAGGGGGGGGCTTTTGGGAGCAGTACTTC. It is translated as CASNTGGGFWEQYF.

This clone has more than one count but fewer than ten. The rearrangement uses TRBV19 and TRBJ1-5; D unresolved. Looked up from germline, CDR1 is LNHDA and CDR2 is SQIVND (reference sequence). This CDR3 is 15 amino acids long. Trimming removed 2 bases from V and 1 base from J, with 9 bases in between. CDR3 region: CASSIIGRSNQPQHF. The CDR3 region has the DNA TGTGCCAGTAGTATAATAGGGAGAAGCAATCAGCCCCAGCATTTT. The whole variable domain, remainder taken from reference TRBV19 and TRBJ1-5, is DGGITQSPKYLFRKEGQNVTLSCEQNLNHDAMYWYRQDPGQGLRLIYYSQIVNDFQKGDIAEGYSVSREKKESFPLTVTSAQKNPTAFYLCASSIIGRSNQPQHFGDGTRLSIL.

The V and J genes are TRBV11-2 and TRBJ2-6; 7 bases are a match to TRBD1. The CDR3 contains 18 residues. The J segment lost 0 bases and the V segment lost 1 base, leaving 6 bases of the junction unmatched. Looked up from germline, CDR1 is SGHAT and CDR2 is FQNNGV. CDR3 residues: CASSLGARGSSGANVLTF. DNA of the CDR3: TGTGCCAGCAGCTTAGGCGCCAGGGGGTCCTCTGGGGCCAACGTCCTGACTTTC.

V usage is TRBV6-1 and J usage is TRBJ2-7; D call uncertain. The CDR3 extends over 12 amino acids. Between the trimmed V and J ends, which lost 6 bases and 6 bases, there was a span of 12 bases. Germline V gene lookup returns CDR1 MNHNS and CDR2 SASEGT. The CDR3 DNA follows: TGTGCCAGCAGCAAGCCTTCTTTCGAGCAGTACTTC. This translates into CASSKPSFEQYF.

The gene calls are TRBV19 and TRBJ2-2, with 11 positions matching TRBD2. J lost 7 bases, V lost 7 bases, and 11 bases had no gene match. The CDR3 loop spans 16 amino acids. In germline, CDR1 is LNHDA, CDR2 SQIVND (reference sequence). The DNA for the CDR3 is TGTGCCAGTAACTTGGTAGCGGGGGGGCCTGGCGGGGAGCTGTTTTTT. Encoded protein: CASNLVAGGPGGELFF.

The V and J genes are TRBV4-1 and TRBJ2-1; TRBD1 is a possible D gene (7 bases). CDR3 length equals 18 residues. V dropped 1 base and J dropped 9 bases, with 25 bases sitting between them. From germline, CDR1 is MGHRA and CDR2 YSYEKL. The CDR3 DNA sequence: TGCGCCAGCAGCCAAGGGGGATGGAGGGACAGCTCCCTGGTTGAGCAGTTCTTC. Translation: CASSQGGWRDSSLVEQFF.

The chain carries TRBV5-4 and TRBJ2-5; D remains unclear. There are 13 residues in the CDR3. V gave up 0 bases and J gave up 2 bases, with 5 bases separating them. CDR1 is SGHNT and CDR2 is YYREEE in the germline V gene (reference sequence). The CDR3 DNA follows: TGTGCCAGCAGCTTGGACAGACAAGAGACCCAGTACTTC. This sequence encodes CASSLDRQETQYF.

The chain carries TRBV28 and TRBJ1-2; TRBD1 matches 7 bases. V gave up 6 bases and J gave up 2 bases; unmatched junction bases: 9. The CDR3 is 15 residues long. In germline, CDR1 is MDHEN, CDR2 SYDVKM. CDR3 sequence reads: CASSHDRVGNYGYTF. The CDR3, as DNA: TGTGCCAGCAGCCATGACAGGGTTGGAAACTATGGCTACACCTTC.